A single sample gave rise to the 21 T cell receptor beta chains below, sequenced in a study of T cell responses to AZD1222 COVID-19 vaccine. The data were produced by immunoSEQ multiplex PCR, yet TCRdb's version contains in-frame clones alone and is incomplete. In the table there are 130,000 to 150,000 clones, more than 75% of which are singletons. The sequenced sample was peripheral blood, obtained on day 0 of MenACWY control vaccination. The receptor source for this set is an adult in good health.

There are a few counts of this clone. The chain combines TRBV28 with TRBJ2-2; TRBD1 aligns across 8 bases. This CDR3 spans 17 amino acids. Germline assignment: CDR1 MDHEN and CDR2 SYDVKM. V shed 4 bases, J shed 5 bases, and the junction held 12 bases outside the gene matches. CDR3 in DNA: TGTGCCAGCAGTTCCACAGGGGGTCCCGATTGGACCGGGGAGCTGTTTTTT. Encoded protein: CASSSTGGPDWTGELFF.

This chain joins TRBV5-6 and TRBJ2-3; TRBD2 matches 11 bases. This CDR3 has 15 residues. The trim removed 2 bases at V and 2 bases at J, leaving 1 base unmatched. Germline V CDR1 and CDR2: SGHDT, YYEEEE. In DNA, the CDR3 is TGTGCCAGCAGCTTTAGCGGGGGGGCCACAGATACGCAGTATTTT. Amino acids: CASSFSGGATDTQYF. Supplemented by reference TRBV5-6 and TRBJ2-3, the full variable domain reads DAGVTQSPTHLIKTRGQQVTLRCSPKSGHDTVSWYQQALGQGPQFIFQYYEEEERQRGNFPDRFSGHQFPNYSSELNVNALLLGDSALYLCASSFSGGATDTQYFGPGTRLTVL.

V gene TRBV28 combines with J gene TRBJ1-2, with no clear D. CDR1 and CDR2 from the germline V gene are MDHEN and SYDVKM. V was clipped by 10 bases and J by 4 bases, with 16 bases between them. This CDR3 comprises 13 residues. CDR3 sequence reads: CATQSPTRYGYTF. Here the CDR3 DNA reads TGTGCCACCCAAAGTCCGACACGCTATGGCTACACCTTC.

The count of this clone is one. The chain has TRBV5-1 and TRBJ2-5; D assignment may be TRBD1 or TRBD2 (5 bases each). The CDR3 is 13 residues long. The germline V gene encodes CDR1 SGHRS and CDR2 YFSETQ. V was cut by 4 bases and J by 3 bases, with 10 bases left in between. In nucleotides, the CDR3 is TGCGCCAGCAGCCTGGGGGTCGAAGAGACCCAGTACTTC. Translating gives CASSLGVEETQYF.

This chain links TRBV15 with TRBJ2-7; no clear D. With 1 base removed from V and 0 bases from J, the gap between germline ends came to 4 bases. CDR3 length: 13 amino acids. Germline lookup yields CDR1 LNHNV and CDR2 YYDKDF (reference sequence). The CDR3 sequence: CATSRASSYEQYF. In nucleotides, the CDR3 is TGTGCCACCAGCAGAGCCTCCTCCTACGAGCAGTACTTC.

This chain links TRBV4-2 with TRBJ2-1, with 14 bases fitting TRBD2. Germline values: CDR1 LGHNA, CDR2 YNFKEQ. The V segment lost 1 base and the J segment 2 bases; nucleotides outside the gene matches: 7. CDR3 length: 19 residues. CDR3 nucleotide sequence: TGTGCCAGCAGCCAAGGTTACGCGACTAGCGGGGGGGCCTACAATGAGCAGTTCTTC. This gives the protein CASSQGYATSGGAYNEQFF.

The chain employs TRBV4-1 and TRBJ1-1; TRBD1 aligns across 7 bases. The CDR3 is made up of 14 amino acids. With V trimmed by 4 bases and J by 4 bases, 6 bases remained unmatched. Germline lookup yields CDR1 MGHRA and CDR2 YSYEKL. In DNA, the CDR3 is TGCGCCAGCAGCCGAGCCCCAGGGGGCACTGAAGCTTTCTTT. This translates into CASSRAPGGTEAFF.

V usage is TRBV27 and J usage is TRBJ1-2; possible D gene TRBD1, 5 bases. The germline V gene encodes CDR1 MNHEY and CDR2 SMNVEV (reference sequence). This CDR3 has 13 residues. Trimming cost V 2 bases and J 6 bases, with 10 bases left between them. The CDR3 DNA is TGTGCCAGCAGTTTACAGGGCCGGCATGGCTACACCTTC. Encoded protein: CASSLQGRHGYTF.

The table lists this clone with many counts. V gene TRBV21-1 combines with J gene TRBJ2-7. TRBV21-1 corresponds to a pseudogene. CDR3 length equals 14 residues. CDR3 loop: CASSPSGPCYEQYF. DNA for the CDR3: TGTGCCAGCAGCCCGTCAGGACCCTGTTACGAGCAGTACTTC.

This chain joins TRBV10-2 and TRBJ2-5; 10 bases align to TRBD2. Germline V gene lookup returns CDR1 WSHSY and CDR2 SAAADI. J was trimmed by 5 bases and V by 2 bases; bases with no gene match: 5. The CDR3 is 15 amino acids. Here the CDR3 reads CASSEQRGGGETQYF. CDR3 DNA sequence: TGCGCCAGCAGTGAGCAGCGGGGGGGAGGGGAGACCCAGTACTTC.

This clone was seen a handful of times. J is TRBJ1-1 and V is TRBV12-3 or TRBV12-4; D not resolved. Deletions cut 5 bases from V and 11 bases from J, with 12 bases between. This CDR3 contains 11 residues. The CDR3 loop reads CASSERSGAFF. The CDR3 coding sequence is TGTGCCAGCAGTGAACGGAGCGGGGCTTTCTTT.

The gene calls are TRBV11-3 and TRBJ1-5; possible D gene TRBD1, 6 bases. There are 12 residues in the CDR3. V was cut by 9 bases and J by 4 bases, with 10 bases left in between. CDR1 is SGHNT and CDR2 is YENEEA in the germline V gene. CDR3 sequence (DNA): TGTGCCAGAGAGGGGGGGAATCAGCCCCAGCATTTT. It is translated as CAREGGNQPQHF. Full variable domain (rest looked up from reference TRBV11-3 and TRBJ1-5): EAGVVQSPRYKIIEKKQPVAFWCNPISGHNTLYWYLQNLGQGPELLIRYENEEAVDDSQLPKDRFSAERLKGVDSTLKIQPAELGDSAVYLCAREGGNQPQHFGDGTRLSIL.

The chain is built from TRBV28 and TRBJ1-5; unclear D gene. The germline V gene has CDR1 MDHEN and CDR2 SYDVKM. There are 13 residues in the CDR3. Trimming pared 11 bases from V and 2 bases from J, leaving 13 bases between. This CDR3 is CAVQGTGNQPQHF. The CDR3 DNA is TGTGCCGTCCAAGGCACGGGCAATCAGCCCCAGCATTTT.

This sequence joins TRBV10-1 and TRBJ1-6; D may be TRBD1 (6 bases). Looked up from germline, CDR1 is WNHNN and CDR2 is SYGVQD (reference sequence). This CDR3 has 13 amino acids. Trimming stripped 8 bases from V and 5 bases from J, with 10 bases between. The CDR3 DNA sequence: TGCGCCAGCCAGCGACAGGATAATTCACCCCTCCACTTT. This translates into CASQRQDNSPLHF.

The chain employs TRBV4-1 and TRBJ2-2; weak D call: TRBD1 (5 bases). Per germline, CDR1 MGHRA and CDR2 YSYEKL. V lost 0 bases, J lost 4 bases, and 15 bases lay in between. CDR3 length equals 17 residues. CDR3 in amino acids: CASSQDMDLQGTGELFF. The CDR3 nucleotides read TGCGCCAGCAGCCAAGATATGGACCTCCAGGGCACCGGGGAGCTGTTTTTT.

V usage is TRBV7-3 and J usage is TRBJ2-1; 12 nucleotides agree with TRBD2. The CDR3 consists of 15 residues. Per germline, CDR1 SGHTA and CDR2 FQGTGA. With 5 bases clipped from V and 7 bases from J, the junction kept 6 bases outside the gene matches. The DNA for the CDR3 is TGTGCCAGCAGCCAGACTAGCGGGGGCCCTAATGAGCAGTTCTTC. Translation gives CASSQTSGGPNEQFF.

CDR3 region: CATSRDDESPLHF. CDR3 DNA sequence: TGTGCCACCAGCAGAGATGACGAGTCACCCCTCCACTTT. The chain uses TRBV15 and TRBJ1-6; D remains unclear. CDR1 and CDR2 (germline): LNHNV, YYDKDF (reference sequence). V was trimmed by 0 bases and J by 10 bases, leaving 7 bases between them. The CDR3 covers 13 residues.

This chain's CDR3 is CASSLGTKSTEAFF. CDR3 bases: TGTGCCAGCAGCCTCGGGACAAAAAGCACTGAAGCTTTCTTT. The chain has TRBV6-5 and TRBJ1-1; possibly TRBD1 for D (6 bases). The CDR3 contains 14 residues. Germline-derived CDR1 and CDR2 are MNHEY and SVGAGI. Trimming stripped 6 bases from V and 4 bases from J, with 15 bases between.

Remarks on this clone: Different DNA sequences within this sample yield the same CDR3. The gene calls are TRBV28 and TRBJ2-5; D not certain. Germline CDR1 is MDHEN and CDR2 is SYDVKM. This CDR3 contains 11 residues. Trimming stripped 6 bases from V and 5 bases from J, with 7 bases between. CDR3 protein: CASSLRETQYF. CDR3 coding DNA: TGTGCCAGCAGCCTAAGGGAGACCCAGTACTTC.

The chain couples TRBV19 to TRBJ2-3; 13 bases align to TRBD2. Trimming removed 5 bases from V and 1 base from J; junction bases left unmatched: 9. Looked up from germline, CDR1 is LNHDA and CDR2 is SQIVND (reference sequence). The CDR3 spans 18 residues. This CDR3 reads CASSLYLGLAGGTDTQYF. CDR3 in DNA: TGTGCCAGTAGTCTATACCTCGGACTAGCGGGGGGCACAGATACGCAGTATTTT.

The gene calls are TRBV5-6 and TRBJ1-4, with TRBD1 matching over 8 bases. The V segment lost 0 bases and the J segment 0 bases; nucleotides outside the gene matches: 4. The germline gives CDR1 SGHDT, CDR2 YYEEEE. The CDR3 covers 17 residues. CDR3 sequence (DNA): TGTGCCAGCAGCTTGGACAGGGGGGATCCAACTAATGAAAAACTGTTTTTT. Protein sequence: CASSLDRGDPTNEKLFF.